The 32 T cell receptor beta chains reported below all come from one sample, sequenced in a study of T-cell memory formation after mild COVID-19. TCRdb used MiXCR to reprocess the 5' RACE reads, holding one entry per CDR3 protein. This sample has approximately 230,000 distinct CDR3 sequences, with about a sixth found just once. Specimen: PBMCs or a T cell subset sorted from them (not recorded which). The receptors come from a man aged 18 to 29 who had mild COVID-19 (a few samples of this study predate the infection). Cell type and time point are not known.

This clonotype was recorded many times. The J gene is TRBJ1-6, the V gene TRBV10-3; 8 nucleotides match TRBD1. The germline CDR1 and CDR2 sequences are ENHRY and SYGVKD. There are 17 residues in the CDR3. Unmatched junction bases numbered 4, after V lost 0 bases and J lost 3 bases. The CDR3 region is CAISESGQAIYNSPLHF. The CDR3 coding sequence is TGTGCCATCAGTGAGTCGGGACAGGCAATCTATAATTCACCCCTCCACTTT.

This clonotype occurred a few times. The genes are TRBV18 and TRBJ2-6, with TRBD1 identical over 12 bases. V lost 8 bases and J lost 1; bases outside the gene matches: 9. From germline, CDR1 is KGHSH and CDR2 LQKENI. This CDR3 has 18 amino acids. This chain's CDR3 is CASPGAGQGASGANVLTF. The CDR3 DNA sequence: TGTGCCAGCCCAGGTGCGGGACAGGGGGCGTCTGGGGCCAACGTCCTGACTTTC.

The chain is built from TRBV7-2 and TRBJ2-1; a weak D match, TRBD1 (5 bases). V was cut by 7 bases and J by 6 bases, with 13 bases left in between. The V gene's germline CDR1 is SGHTA and CDR2 FQGNSA. The CDR3 contains 13 residues. The CDR3 is CASNVVGVNEQFF. DNA of the CDR3: TGTGCCAGCAACGTAGTAGGGGTCAATGAGCAGTTCTTC.

The rearrangement joins TRBV5-1 to TRBJ2-5, with 9 bases aligning to TRBD2. Germline V CDR1 and CDR2: SGHRS, YFSETQ. CDR3 size: 16 residues. The trim removed 2 bases at V and 5 bases at J, leaving 10 bases unmatched. This CDR3 is CASSFNTAGGSETQYF. Here the CDR3 DNA reads TGCGCCAGCAGCTTTAACACAGCGGGGGGATCGGAGACCCAGTACTTC.

The rearrangement links TRBV20-1 to TRBJ2-7; 8 bases match TRBD1. The V gene end was trimmed by 5 bases and the J gene end by 3 bases; junction bases not matched to a gene: 6. The CDR3 sequence is 13 residues long. Per the germline V gene, CDR1 is DFQATT and CDR2 is SNEGSKA (reference sequence). CDR3 residues: CSAHRGSIYEQYF. The CDR3 DNA reads as TGCAGTGCTCACAGGGGGAGTATCTACGAGCAGTACTTC.

The table lists this clonotype with many counts. The chain employs TRBV15 and TRBJ1-5; the D is unclear. The CDR3 covers 12 residues. Trimming shortened V by 0 bases and J by 4 bases, and 1 base separated the two germline ends. From germline, CDR1 is LNHNV and CDR2 YYDKDF (reference sequence). The CDR3 is CATSRDNQPQHF. CDR3 in DNA: TGTGCCACCAGCAGAGATAATCAGCCCCAGCATTTT. The full variable domain, with the rest looked up from reference TRBV15 and TRBJ1-5, is DAMVIQNPRYQVTQFGKPVTLSCSQTLNHNVMYWYQQKSSQAPKLLFHYYDKDFNNEADTPDNFQSRRPNTSFCFLDIRSPGLGDTAMYLCATSRDNQPQHFGDGTRLSIL.

The chain links TRBV6-2 or TRBV6-3 to TRBJ2-5; 10 nucleotides align to TRBD2. The CDR3 has 16 residues. The germline V gene encodes CDR1 MNHEY and CDR2 SVGEGT. V dropped 2 bases and J dropped 1; count of bases not matched to a gene: 4. The CDR3 nucleotides are TGTGCCAGCAGTTACCGGGAGCGGGGGGGCCAAGAGACCCAGTACTTC. As protein: CASSYRERGGQETQYF.

The V call is TRBV10-1, the J call TRBJ2-2; no definite D call. This CDR3 region has 13 residues. CDR1 is WNHNN, CDR2 SYGVQD, per germline (reference sequence). Trimming pared 7 bases from V and 1 base from J, leaving 7 bases between. The CDR3 loop is CASTSGNTGELFF. The CDR3, as DNA: TGCGCCAGCACCTCAGGGAACACCGGGGAGCTGTTTTTT.

The CDR3 DNA follows: TGTGCCAGCAGCCAAGAACGAGGGGGGCGGATTACTGAAGCTTTCTTT. Translated, it gives CASSQERGGRITEAFF. The V call is TRBV3-1, the J call TRBJ1-1; tentatively, D is TRBD1 (6 bases). Germline V gene data show CDR1 as LGHDT and CDR2 as YNNKEL (reference sequence). The CDR3 sequence is 16 residues long. Between the trimmed V and J ends, which lost 0 bases and 5 bases, there was a span of 16 bases.

The rearrangement links TRBV27 to TRBJ2-6; D remains ambiguous. The CDR3 contains 16 residues. Germline-derived CDR1 and CDR2 are MNHEY and SMNVEV (reference sequence). V gave up 6 bases and J gave up 0 bases, with 12 bases separating them. Here the CDR3 DNA reads TGTGCCAGCAGACGGTTACCCAGCTCTGGGGCCAACGTCCTGACTTTC. Amino acid sequence: CASRRLPSSGANVLTF.

This clonotype was detected only a few times. The rearrangement joins TRBV6-2 or TRBV6-3 to TRBJ2-5, with 10 bases matching TRBD2. The junction had 8 bases not matched to a gene; V was cut back by 8 bases and J by 2 bases. This CDR3 has 15 residues. CDR1 is MNHEY, CDR2 SVGEGT, per germline. The CDR3 is CASSPPGLAQETQYF. CDR3 in DNA: TGTGCCAGCTCTCCCCCGGGACTAGCGCAAGAGACCCAGTACTTC.

This clonotype was seen many times. At one of its ends the junction is not consistent with the germline gene, which may arise from a read error. This sequence joins TRBV5-1 and TRBJ2-2, with TRBD1 as a possible D gene (5 bases). The CDR3 totals 13 residues. The V gene's germline CDR1 is SGHRS and CDR2 YFSETQ. CDR3 protein: CASSLGQTGELFF. CDR3 in DNA: TGTGCCAGCAGTTTGGGGCAGACCGGGGAGCTGTTTTTT.

This clonotype was seen only a few times. CDR3 residues: CSASNPWPFYGYTF. The DNA for the CDR3 is TGCAGTGCTAGTAATCCCTGGCCATTCTATGGCTACACCTTC. The V gene is TRBV20-1, the J gene TRBJ1-2; D gene uncertain. CDR3 size: 14 residues. Germline values: CDR1 DFQATT, CDR2 SNEGSKA (reference sequence). V lost 3 bases and J 4 bases, leaving 15 bases between the germline ends.

The chain joins TRBV7-2 to TRBJ1-4, with 7 bases aligning to TRBD1. Germline assignment: CDR1 SGHTA and CDR2 FQGNSA. Germline trimming cut 4 bases from V and 8 bases from J; bases unmatched to any gene: 10. This CDR3 has 15 residues. This CDR3 reads CASSSWTGPGEKLFF. For the CDR3, the DNA is TGTGCCAGCAGCTCGTGGACAGGCCCTGGGGAAAAACTGTTTTTT.

This clonotype was recorded many times. The rearrangement uses TRBV7-9 and TRBJ1-6; the match to TRBD1 covers 12 bases. CDR3 length: 17 amino acids. Trimming removed 5 bases from V and 7 bases from J; junction bases left unmatched: 9. The V gene's germline CDR1 is SEHNR and CDR2 FQNEAQ (reference sequence). The CDR3 DNA reads TGTGCCAGCAGCCCCGGGACAGGGGGCGCGGCGAATTCACCCCTCCACTTT. This codes for CASSPGTGGAANSPLHF.

This clonotype was seen a handful of times. This rearrangement joins TRBV25-1 to TRBJ2-1; no clear D gene. Germline V CDR1 and CDR2: MGHDK, SYGVNS. The CDR3 spans 15 residues. With 3 bases removed from V and 4 bases from J, the gap between germline ends came to 13 bases. CDR3 DNA: TGTGCCAGCAGTGATCGACAAACACGGTACAATGAGCAGTTCTTC. This gives the protein CASSDRQTRYNEQFF.

This clonotype was picked up a small number of times. The rearrangement joins TRBV28 to TRBJ2-2; D not certain. This CDR3 has 12 amino acids. V was trimmed by 6 bases and J by 3 bases, leaving 5 bases between them. Germline lookup yields CDR1 MDHEN and CDR2 SYDVKM. The chain's CDR3 is CASRKDTGELFF. The CDR3 bases are TGTGCCAGCAGGAAGGACACCGGGGAGCTGTTTTTT. Complete variable domain (other parts from reference TRBV28 and TRBJ2-2): DVKVTQSSRYLVKRTGEKVFLECVQDMDHENMFWYRQDPGLGLRLIYFSYDVKMKEKGDIPEGYSVSREKKERFSLILESASTNQTSMYLCASRKDTGELFFGEGSRLTVL.

This clonotype showed up just a few times. The chain is built from TRBV20-1 and TRBJ1-5; 8 nucleotides match TRBD1. In germline, CDR1 is DFQATT, CDR2 SNEGSKA (reference sequence). The V and J ends lost 5 bases and 4 bases, in that order; junction bases with no gene match: 10. The CDR3 spans 15 residues. CDR3 in DNA: TGCAGTGCTTCCCGGACAGGGTTGGTTAATCAGCCCCAGCATTTT. Protein: CSASRTGLVNQPQHF.

The V call is TRBV6-5, the J call TRBJ2-7; the match to TRBD2 covers 10 bases. The CDR3 sequence is 15 residues long. In germline, CDR1 is MNHEY, CDR2 SVGAGI. Losses at the gene ends were 5 bases for V and 4 bases for J; bases not matched to a gene: 8. CDR3 sequence reads: CASSPWTSGIYEQYF. The CDR3 DNA reads TGTGCCAGCAGTCCATGGACTAGCGGCATATACGAGCAGTACTTC.

This clonotype was picked up a small number of times. V gene TRBV5-6 combines with J gene TRBJ2-6; the D is unclear. Looked up from germline, CDR1 is SGHDT and CDR2 is YYEEEE. V was trimmed by 1 base and J by 1 base, leaving 6 bases between them. The CDR3 sequence is 15 residues long. The CDR3 protein is CASSLPVSGANVLTF. CDR3 nucleotide sequence: TGTGCCAGCAGCTTGCCCGTTTCTGGGGCCAACGTCCTGACTTTC.

The chain is built from TRBV24-1 and TRBJ2-3; D is undetermined. CDR1 and CDR2 (germline): KGHDR, SFDVKD. The length of the CDR3 is 13 residues. V was trimmed by 10 bases and J by 1 base, leaving 11 bases between them. The CDR3 nucleotides read TGTGCCACGAAGCCATCCGGCACAGATACGCAGTATTTT. This sequence encodes CATKPSGTDTQYF.

This clonotype was seen a handful of times. The gene calls are TRBV9 and TRBJ2-3; D unclear. V lost 0 bases, J lost 0 bases, and 11 bases lay in between. CDR3 size: 16 residues. Germline CDR1 reads SGDLS; CDR2 reads YYNGEE. The chain's CDR3 is CASSVGNYPSTDTQYF. The CDR3 DNA reads as TGTGCCAGCAGCGTAGGGAACTACCCTAGCACAGATACGCAGTATTTT.

This clonotype has just a few counts. The CDR3 DNA is TGCAGTGCTAGAGATGTAGGGGGTCCAGATACGCAGTATTTT. Translating gives CSARDVGGPDTQYF. The chain combines TRBV20-1 with TRBJ2-3; tentatively, D is TRBD1 (6 bases). Germline CDR1 DFQATT, CDR2 SNEGSKA (reference sequence). V lost 0 bases to trimming and J lost 4 bases, with 11 bases between them. The CDR3 loop spans 14 amino acids.

This chain uses TRBV7-9 with TRBJ1-6; possibly TRBD1 for D (6 bases). Trimming cost V 1 base and J 10 bases, with 14 bases left between them. Per germline, CDR1 SEHNR and CDR2 FQNEAQ (reference sequence). The CDR3 contains 15 residues. CDR3 region: CASSLGGGRGSPLHF. The CDR3 DNA sequence: TGTGCCAGCAGCTTAGGGGGGGGCCGAGGGTCACCCCTCCACTTT.

This clonotype was seen ten or more times. This sequence joins TRBV20-1 and TRBJ2-3; D unclear. The germline V gene encodes CDR1 DFQATT and CDR2 SNEGSKA (reference sequence). CDR3 length: 14 residues. V was cut by 3 bases and J by 1 base, with 11 bases left in between. The CDR3 reads CSASWGRGTDTQYF. The CDR3 nucleotides are TGCAGTGCTAGCTGGGGTCGGGGCACAGATACGCAGTATTTT.

This clonotype was counted a few times. V gene TRBV5-1 combines with J gene TRBJ1-2, with a tentative D call TRBD1 (5 bases). Germline V lookup: CDR1 SGHRS, CDR2 YFSETQ. The CDR3 runs 16 residues. V gave up 0 bases and J gave up 2 bases, with 14 bases separating them. The CDR3 DNA is TGCGCCAGCAGCTTGGAAGCCTCCGGGACGAACTATGGCTACACCTTC. Encoded protein: CASSLEASGTNYGYTF.

This rearrangement joins TRBV4-1 to TRBJ2-7; TRBD1 is a possible D gene (5 bases). Trimming cost V 1 base and J 7 bases, with 17 bases left between them. CDR3 length equals 15 residues. Germline CDR1 reads MGHRA; CDR2 reads YSYEKL. The CDR3 sequence is CASSQAGRRVGEQYF. The CDR3, as DNA: TGCGCCAGCAGCCAAGCCGGGCGCAGGGTAGGTGAGCAGTACTTC.

Only a few counts were recorded for this clonotype. The chain has TRBV7-3 and TRBJ2-7; D possibly uses TRBD1 or TRBD2 (7 bases each). V was trimmed by 0 bases and J by 5 bases, leaving 14 bases between them. The CDR3 contains 15 residues. In germline, CDR1 is SGHTA, CDR2 FQGTGA. The DNA of the CDR3 is TGTGCCAGCAGCTTAACTGCGGCAGGGGGGGACGAGCAGTACTTC. It encodes CASSLTAAGGDEQYF.

This clonotype occurred a few times. The chain couples TRBV5-1 to TRBJ2-3; 11 positions match TRBD1. This CDR3 has 15 amino acids. CDR1 is SGHRS and CDR2 is YFSETQ in the germline V gene. The junction had 5 bases not matched to a gene; V was cut back by 3 bases and J by 5 bases. CDR3 loop: CASSSRTGGEDTQYF. The DNA of the CDR3 is TGCGCCAGCAGCTCAAGGACAGGGGGCGAAGATACGCAGTATTTT.

This clonotype has only a few counts. The chain is built from TRBV9 and TRBJ1-2, with D possibly TRBD1 on 5 matching bases. The V gene lost 2 bases and the J gene lost 9 bases, with 8 bases spanning the gap. CDR3 length: 11 residues. The germline CDR1 and CDR2 sequences are SGDLS and YYNGEE. Written as DNA, the CDR3 is TGTGCCAGCAGCGTTTGGGGCAGCTACACCTTC. Encoded protein: CASSVWGSYTF. The full variable domain, with the rest looked up from reference TRBV9 and TRBJ1-2, is DSGVTQTPKHLITATGQRVTLRCSPRSGDLSVYWYQQSLDQGLQFLIQYYNGEERAKGNILERFSAQQFPDLHSELNLSSLELGDSALYFCASSVWGSYTFGSGTRLTVV.

This clonotype was counted only a few times. The chain has TRBV29-1 and TRBJ2-3; either TRBD1 or TRBD2 may fit D (6 bases each). V was pared by 4 bases and J by 4 bases, with 15 bases between. CDR1 is SQVTM and CDR2 is ANQGSEA in the germline V gene. CDR3 length equals 14 residues. CDR3 sequence reads: CSVGVRGGSDTQYF. DNA for the CDR3: TGCAGCGTTGGGGTCAGGGGAGGATCAGATACGCAGTATTTT.

The rearrangement uses TRBV5-1 and TRBJ2-3; tentative D call: TRBD1 (5 bases). With 0 bases removed from V and 4 bases from J, the gap between germline ends came to 12 bases. This CDR3 has 15 residues. Germline values: CDR1 SGHRS, CDR2 YFSETQ. Here the CDR3 reads CASSLARANSDTQYF. CDR3 in DNA: TGCGCCAGCAGCTTGGCCAGGGCCAATTCAGATACGCAGTATTTT.